One sample yielded the 27 T cell receptor beta chains listed below, sequenced in a study of T cells after yellow fever vaccination (dated by TCRdb to between 2017 and 2020). The treatment or condition label, read with the paper, signifies: live attenuated yellow fever vaccine strain. Library method: 5' RACE. Sequencer: Illumina NovaSeq 6000. Using fastp at Q25 and MiXCR, TCRdb reprocessed the public reads and kept productive beta chains. Identical CDR3 protein sequences are pooled into one entry, listed with their most common genes and DNA. The sample table contains about 430,000 distinct CDR3 sequences; only one count was recorded for approximately 19% of them. The leading ten clones occupy roughly a sixth of the sample. This specimen was PBMCs, taken before the yellow fever booster vaccination. The receptors come from a man between 18 and 29 years old who received the YFV17D yellow fever vaccine.

The chain is built from TRBV4-3 and TRBJ1-1, with D unclear. The CDR3 is 13 residues long. Germline CDR1 LGHNA, CDR2 YSLEER. Trimming removed 0 bases at V and 3 bases at J, with 5 bases between. CDR3 DNA sequence: TGCGCCAGCAGCCAAGATGCCCACACTGAAGCTTTCTTT. Its translation is CASSQDAHTEAFF.

This chain connects TRBV10-3 to TRBJ1-1; D is ambiguous. The V end was cut by 6 bases, the J end by 2 bases, with 13 bases between. The CDR3 is made up of 14 amino acids. In germline, CDR1 is ENHRY, CDR2 SYGVKD. This CDR3 is CAIRGEVRNTEAFF. The CDR3 DNA reads as TGTGCCATCAGGGGAGAAGTCCGTAACACTGAAGCTTTCTTT.

The chain carries TRBV7-8 and TRBJ2-7, with D possibly TRBD2 on 5 matching bases. CDR1 is SGHVS and CDR2 is FQNEAQ in the germline V gene. The V end lost 5 bases, the J end lost 6 bases, and 14 bases lay between the germline ends. The CDR3 runs 13 residues. The CDR3: CASSLGASVEQYF. Written as DNA, the CDR3 is TGTGCCAGCAGCCTGGGAGCCTCGGTCGAGCAGTACTTC. The variable domain in full, with the rest retrieved from reference TRBV7-8 and TRBJ2-7, is GAGVSQSPRYKVAKRGQDVALRCDPISGHVSLFWYQQALGQGPEFLTYFQNEAQLDKSGLPSDRFFAERPEGSVSTLKIQRTQQEDSAVYLCASSLGASVEQYFGPGTRLTVT.

The rearrangement links TRBV5-1 to TRBJ2-7; 7 nucleotides align to TRBD1. Germline V CDR1 and CDR2: SGHRS, YFSETQ. Unmatched junction bases numbered 6, after V lost 3 bases and J lost 3 bases. The CDR3 covers 14 residues. The CDR3 protein is CASSWSRDSYEQYF. The CDR3 DNA is TGCGCCAGCAGCTGGAGCCGGGACAGCTACGAGCAGTACTTC.

The rearrangement links TRBV7-2 to TRBJ1-1, with D hard to call. The CDR3 loop spans 13 amino acids. The germline gives CDR1 SGHTA, CDR2 FQGNSA. V was clipped by 7 bases and J by 11 bases, with 20 bases between them. CDR3 protein: CASTAPGGLLAFF. DNA for the CDR3: TGTGCCAGCACCGCGCCGGGAGGGCTTTTGGCTTTCTTT.

The V and J genes are TRBV15 and TRBJ1-2; D perhaps matches TRBD1 (6 bases). Germline-derived CDR1 and CDR2 are LNHNV and YYDKDF (reference sequence). The V gene lost 0 bases and the J gene lost 5 bases, with 13 bases spanning the gap. This CDR3 spans 15 amino acids. CDR3 region: CATSRDPSGVYGYTF. The CDR3 bases are TGTGCCACCAGCAGAGATCCCTCAGGGGTATATGGCTACACCTTC. The full variable domain, its missing parts supplied by reference TRBV15 and TRBJ1-2, is DAMVIQNPRYQVTQFGKPVTLSCSQTLNHNVMYWYQQKSSQAPKLLFHYYDKDFNNEADTPDNFQSRRPNTSFCFLDIRSPGLGDTAMYLCATSRDPSGVYGYTFGSGTRLTVV.

V usage is TRBV5-1 and J usage is TRBJ1-2; 7 bases line up with TRBD1. The CDR3 totals 15 residues. The germline CDR1 and CDR2 sequences are SGHRS and YFSETQ. V shed 3 bases, J shed 2 bases, and the junction held 7 bases outside the gene matches. This chain's CDR3 is CASSSAPGGNYGYTF. DNA of the CDR3: TGCGCCAGCAGCTCGGCACCAGGGGGGAACTATGGCTACACCTTC.

V usage is TRBV7-2 and J usage is TRBJ1-2; possibly TRBD1 for D (5 bases). The CDR3 runs 14 residues. CDR1 is SGHTA, CDR2 FQGNSA, per germline. V lost 5 bases, J lost 8 bases, and 18 bases lay in between. Here the CDR3 DNA reads TGTGCCAGCAGCCTGGGAGGGCAGGGCGGCGGCTACACCTTC. Translated, it gives CASSLGGQGGGYTF.

The V call is TRBV20-1, the J call TRBJ2-5; D is possibly TRBD2 (5 bases). With 6 bases removed from V and 5 bases from J, the gap between germline ends came to 16 bases. The germline gives CDR1 DFQATT, CDR2 SNEGSKA (reference sequence). The CDR3 has 13 amino acids. CDR3 bases: TGCAGTGCGCGACTACTTCTGCCGGAGACCCAGTACTTC. It is translated as CSARLLLPETQYF.

A few counts support this clonotype. The chain is built from TRBV20-1 and TRBJ1-1; D ambiguous. V was shortened by 1 base and J by 3 bases, with 9 bases between the two germline ends. The length of the CDR3 is 13 residues. CDR1 is DFQATT, CDR2 SNEGSKA, per germline (reference sequence). CDR3 residues: CSARAVGYTEAFF. CDR3 DNA: TGCAGTGCTAGAGCGGTGGGGTACACTGAAGCTTTCTTT.

This clonotype turned up a few times. The chain links TRBV15 to TRBJ2-1; TRBD1 is a possible D gene (6 bases). V was shortened by 3 bases and J by 3 bases, with 21 bases between the two germline ends. The CDR3 is 18 amino acids. Germline V gene sequence: CDR1 LNHNV, CDR2 YYDKDF (reference sequence). CDR3 bases: TGTGCCACCAGCAGCGATAAGTGGGGGCAGGAGATCTACAATGAGCAGTTCTTC. Amino acid sequence: CATSSDKWGQEIYNEQFF.

V is TRBV30 and J is TRBJ1-3; D perhaps matches TRBD1 (6 bases). The V end lost 4 bases, the J end lost 3 bases, and 16 bases lay between the germline ends. The length of the CDR3 is 15 residues. The V gene's germline CDR1 is GTSNPN and CDR2 SVGIG (reference sequence). CDR3 sequence reads: CAWTKGGASGNTIYF. The CDR3 DNA sequence: TGTGCCTGGACAAAGGGGGGGGCAAGTGGAAACACCATATATTTT.

The chain employs TRBV15 and TRBJ2-7, with 7 bases fitting TRBD1. The V segment lost 3 bases and the J segment 6 bases; nucleotides outside the gene matches: 8. Germline V gene data show CDR1 as LNHNV and CDR2 as YYDKDF (reference sequence). This CDR3 is 14 amino acids long. CDR3 in amino acids: CATSRGQSIGEQYV. DNA of the CDR3: TGTGCCACCAGCAGGGGACAGTCAATTGGCGAGCAGTACGTC.

Only a few counts were recorded for this clonotype. The chain employs TRBV2 and TRBJ1-6, with 7 bases fitting TRBD1. This CDR3 has 15 amino acids. Germline V CDR1 and CDR2: SNHLY, FYNNEI. With V trimmed by 6 bases and J by 8 bases, 10 bases remained unmatched. The CDR3 DNA is TGTGCCAGCAGGTACTACAGGGGCGAGGATTCACCCCTCCACTTT. This sequence encodes CASRYYRGEDSPLHF.

At least ten counts were recorded for this clonotype. The chain joins TRBV6-2 or TRBV6-3 to TRBJ2-6; D is tentatively TRBD1 or TRBD2 (5 bases each). The germline CDR1 and CDR2 sequences are MNHEY and SVGEGT. The germline V and J ends were trimmed by 4 bases and 4 bases, with 11 bases remaining between them. The CDR3 runs to 15 residues. In DNA form, the CDR3 reads TGTGCCAGCAGTTTCCGGGGCTCAGGGGCCAACGTCCTGACTTTC. This encodes CASSFRGSGANVLTF.

This clonotype was counted at least ten times. V usage is TRBV5-1 and J usage is TRBJ1-4; TRBD1 aligns across 8 bases. The CDR3 is 14 amino acids. Germline values: CDR1 SGHRS, CDR2 YFSETQ. V lost 0 bases, J lost 7 bases, and 2 bases stayed unmatched. The CDR3 coding sequence is TGCGCCAGCAGCTTGGGACAGGGGAGTGAAAAACTGTTTTTT. Protein sequence: CASSLGQGSEKLFF.

This chain links TRBV7-2 with TRBJ1-6; perhaps TRBD1 as D (6 bases). V gave up 5 bases and J gave up 10 bases, with 9 bases separating them. This CDR3 has 12 amino acids. Germline V gene sequence: CDR1 SGHTA, CDR2 FQGNSA. CDR3 in DNA: TGTGCCAGCAGCCGGGACAACTCACCCCTCCACTTT. Protein sequence: CASSRDNSPLHF.

The sample holds a few counts of this clonotype. The V and J genes are TRBV13 and TRBJ2-2, with 9 positions matching TRBD1. This CDR3 spans 15 amino acids. Unmatched junction bases numbered 6, after V lost 5 bases and J lost 5 bases. Germline loops: CDR1 PRHDT, CDR2 FYEKMQ (reference sequence). The CDR3 DNA reads as TGTGCCAGCAGCCGTCCCGGGACAGGGACCGGGGAGCTGTTTTTT. It is translated as CASSRPGTGTGELFF.

V and J are TRBV4-1 and TRBJ2-7, with D unclear. CDR1 is MGHRA and CDR2 is YSYEKL in the germline V gene. V was pared by 3 bases and J by 3 bases, with 9 bases between. CDR3 length: 13 residues. CDR3 in DNA: TGCGCCAGCAGCCAGGGGATTTTCTACGAGCAGTACTTC. Translation gives CASSQGIFYEQYF.

V gene TRBV20-1 combines with J gene TRBJ1-4; D ambiguous. In germline, CDR1 is DFQATT, CDR2 SNEGSKA (reference sequence). This CDR3 region has 11 residues. Deletions cut 6 bases from V and 15 bases from J, with 17 bases between. In DNA, the CDR3 is TGCAGTGCCCAACCGGGCGGGGAGGTGTTTTTT. Translating it yields CSAQPGGEVFF.

This rearrangement joins TRBV7-2 to TRBJ2-7; tentatively, D is TRBD2 (5 bases). The CDR3 is made up of 15 amino acids. CDR1 and CDR2 (germline): SGHTA, FQGNSA. V lost 5 bases to trimming and J lost 2 bases, with 16 bases between them. CDR3: CASSTGPGSTYEQYF. CDR3 bases: TGTGCCAGCAGCACCGGGCCGGGATCCACCTACGAGCAGTACTTC. Together with reference TRBV7-2 and TRBJ2-7, the CDR3 gives the full variable domain: GAGVSQSPSNKVTEKGKDVELRCDPISGHTALYWYRQSLGQGLEFLIYFQGNSAPDKSGLPSDRFSAERTGGSVSTLTIQRTQQEDSAVYLCASSTGPGSTYEQYFGPGTRLTVT.

V usage is TRBV5-5 and J usage is TRBJ1-2; D is unresolved. The CDR3 runs to 15 residues. CDR1 SGHKS and CDR2 YYEKEE come from the germline V gene (reference sequence). V lost 5 bases and J lost 8, with 22 bases in between. The CDR3, as DNA: TGTGCCAGCAGACCCTGGCCGAATGGCGGGGAGGGCTACACCTTC. This translates into CASRPWPNGGEGYTF.

V usage is TRBV3-1 and J usage is TRBJ2-4; TRBD1 matches 12 bases. This CDR3 comprises 13 residues. V shed 4 bases, J shed 12 bases, and the junction held 4 bases outside the gene matches. From germline, CDR1 is LGHDT and CDR2 YNNKEL (reference sequence). The CDR3 loop is CASSPGTGGSQYF. The CDR3 DNA follows: TGTGCCAGCAGCCCGGGGACAGGGGGCTCTCAGTACTTC.

The genes are TRBV7-8 and TRBJ2-5; D might be TRBD1 (6 bases). The germline gives CDR1 SGHVS, CDR2 FQNEAQ. Trimming removed 4 bases at V and 3 bases at J, with 18 bases between. The CDR3 has 16 residues. CDR3 DNA: TGTGCCAGCAGCTCCCCCAGGGGCCGGGGAGAAGAGACCCAGTACTTC. This translates into CASSSPRGRGEETQYF. The whole variable domain, filled in from reference TRBV7-8 and TRBJ2-5, reads GAGVSQSPRYKVAKRGQDVALRCDPISGHVSLFWYQQALGQGPEFLTYFQNEAQLDKSGLPSDRFFAERPEGSVSTLKIQRTQQEDSAVYLCASSSPRGRGEETQYFGPGTRLLVL.

This clonotype came up a few times. The chain couples TRBV12-3 or TRBV12-4 to TRBJ2-1; no reliable D call. The CDR3 is 16 amino acids. Between the trimmed V and J ends, which lost 6 bases and 0 bases, there was a span of 15 bases. For the CDR3, the DNA is TGTGCCAGCAGGGGCCGGAACACGTTCTCCTACAATGAGCAGTTCTTC. It yields the protein CASRGRNTFSYNEQFF.

There are a few counts of this clonotype. This chain links TRBV24-1 with TRBJ1-1; the D is unclear. Germline-derived CDR1 and CDR2 are KGHDR and SFDVKD. The CDR3 loop spans 12 amino acids. V was pared by 3 bases and J by 6 bases, with 7 bases between. Written as DNA, the CDR3 is TGTGCCACCAGTGATCCTGGACCTGAAGCTTTCTTT. Protein sequence: CATSDPGPEAFF.

The V gene is TRBV6-5, the J gene TRBJ1-5; possibly TRBD1 for D (5 bases). V gave up 6 bases and J gave up 3 bases, with 12 bases separating them. The CDR3 length is 14 residues. CDR1 and CDR2 from the germline V gene are MNHEY and SVGAGI. CDR3 in DNA: TGTGCCAGCAGCCAGGGCCAGGACAATCAGCCCCAGCATTTT. Translating gives CASSQGQDNQPQHF.